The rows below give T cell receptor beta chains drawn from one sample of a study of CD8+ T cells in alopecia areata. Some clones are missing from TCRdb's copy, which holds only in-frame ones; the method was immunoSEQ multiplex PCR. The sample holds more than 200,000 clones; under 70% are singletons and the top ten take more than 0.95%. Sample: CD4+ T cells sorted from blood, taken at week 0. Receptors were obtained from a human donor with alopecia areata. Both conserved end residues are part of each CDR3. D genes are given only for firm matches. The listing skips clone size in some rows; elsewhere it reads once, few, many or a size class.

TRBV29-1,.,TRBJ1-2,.,TGCAGCGTGTTGACGGGGGTAGGCTACACCTTC,CSVLTGVGYTF
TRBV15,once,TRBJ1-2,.,TGTGCCACCAGCAGACTCGACGGCTATGGCTACACCTTC,CATSRLDGYGYTF
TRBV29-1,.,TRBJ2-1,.,TGCAGCGTCGCTAACAATGAGCAGTTCTTC,CSVANNEQFF
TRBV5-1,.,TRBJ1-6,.,TGCGCCAGCAGCTTGTTGGGGGTAGGCAATTCACCCCTCCACTTT,CASSLLGVGNSPLHF
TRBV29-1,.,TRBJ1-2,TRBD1,TGCAGCGTTGTGGGACAGGGCTATGGCTACACCTTC,CSVVGQGYGYTF
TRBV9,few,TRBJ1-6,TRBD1,TGTGCCAGCAGCCCCCGGACAGGGGGTAGCTCACCCCTCCACTTT,CASSPRTGGSSPLHF
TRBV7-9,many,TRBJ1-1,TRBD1,TGTGCCAGCATCAAAGGAACAGGGGCCTATGAAGCTTTCTTT,CASIKGTGAYEAFF
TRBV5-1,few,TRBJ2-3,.,TGCGCCAGTACTTCAATACCTTCTAGCACAGATACGCAGTATTTT,CASTSIPSSTDTQYF
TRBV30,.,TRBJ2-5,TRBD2,TGTGCCTGGAGTGGGGAGGGACGGACACAAGAGACCCAGTACTTC,CAWSGEGRTQETQYF
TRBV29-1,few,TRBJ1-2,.,TGCAGCGTTCGCACCAAACCTAACTATGGCTACACCTTC,CSVRTKPNYGYTF
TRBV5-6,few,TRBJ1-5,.,TGTGCCAGCAGCTTCCGGGAGAATCAGCCCCAGCATTTT,CASSFRENQPQHF
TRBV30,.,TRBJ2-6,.,TGTGCCTGGAACCAGGGGAGATCTGGGGCCAACGTCCTGACTTTC,CAWNQGRSGANVLTF
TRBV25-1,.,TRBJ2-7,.,TGTGCCAGCAGTGAATCGGTTCTTTACGAGCAGTACTTC,CASSESVLYEQYF
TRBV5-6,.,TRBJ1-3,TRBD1,TGTGCCAGCAGACAAGCCCGACAGGGGAGTTGGAACACCATATATTTT,CASRQARQGSWNTIYF
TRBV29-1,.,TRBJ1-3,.,TGCAGCGTTGCAGATGTGGTGTCATTTGGAAACACCATATATTTT,CSVADVVSFGNTIYF
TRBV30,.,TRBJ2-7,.,TGTGCCTGGAGTGTAATGAGAGGGGAGCAGTACTTC,CAWSVMRGEQYF
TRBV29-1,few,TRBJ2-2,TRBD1,TGCAGCGTTGAGCACAGGGGGCACACCGGGGAGCTGTTTTTT,CSVEHRGHTGELFF
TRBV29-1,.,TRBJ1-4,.,TGCAGCGCTGGCAACAGTGAGGGTAATGAAAAACTGTTTTTT,CSAGNSEGNEKLFF
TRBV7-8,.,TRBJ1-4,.,TGTGCCAGCAGCTTACAAGCCCGGGGAGAACTGTTTTTT,CASSLQARGELFF
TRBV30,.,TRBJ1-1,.,TGTGCCTGGATCAGAGGCGGCACTGAAGCTTTCTTT,CAWIRGGTEAFF
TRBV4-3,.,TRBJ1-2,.,TGCGCCAGCAGCCCATATCCCATGACAAGTCCTAATGGCTACACCTTC,CASSPYPMTSPNGYTF
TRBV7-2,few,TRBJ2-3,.,TGTGCCAGCAGCTCTAGCACAGATACGCAGTATTTT,CASSSSTDTQYF
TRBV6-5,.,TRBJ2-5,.,TGTGCCAGCAGACACTACCGGGCCGAGGGAGAGACCCAGTACTTC,CASRHYRAEGETQYF